This T cell receptor (beta chain) was sequenced for a study of cytomegalovirus exposure and HLA in healthy donors. A word on this clone: Its matching antigen is unknown.

The study's findings and limits: Most subjects' HLA-A and HLA-B alleles were reportedly predicted from TCR beta sequences. Several V segments, TRBV6-2 and TRBV6-3 among them, could not be told apart and were dropped.

Amplification used 60 Vbeta primers and 13 Jbeta primers. Libraries were prepared by immunoSEQ multiplex PCR; TCRdb keeps only in-frame clonotypes and omits some of them. Recorded here are 65,000 to 95,000 clones; the top ten clones represent around 4.4%. In germline, CDR1 is SGHRS, CDR2 YFSETQ. The CDR3 runs 15 residues. J gave up 5 bases and V 3 bases, and 7 bases lay outside the gene matches. V is TRBV5-1 and J is TRBJ1-1; 10 positions match TRBD1. The sample was PBMCs. This TCR was sampled from a young man in good health and CMV-seronegative. The CDR3 spells CASSSGQGGWTEAFF. CDR3 in DNA: TGCGCCAGCAGCTCTGGACAGGGGGGTTGGACTGAAGCTTTCTTT.